A selection of T cell receptor beta chains follows, all from one sample in a study of T cell changes during pregnancy in multiple sclerosis. Generated by immunoSEQ multiplex PCR, the TCRdb table keeps only in-frame clones and is missing some. Here the sample spans fewer than 95,000 clones, approximately 90% being singletons. Specimen: peripheral blood, collected in the first trimester of pregnancy. These receptors came from a female donor in good health, enrolled as a control in a pregnancy study. Each CDR3 is given with its conserved first and last residue. A D gene is named only where the DNA matches it firmly. Not all rows give a size; the values are once, few, many and, for expanded clones, a class.

clone_size	v_call	d_call	j_call	cdr3_nt	cdr3_aa
.	TRBV5-4	TRBD2	TRBJ2-5	TGTGCCAGCAGCCCAAGACCGACTAGCGGGGGCGAGACCCAGTACTTC	CASSPRPTSGGETQYF
.	TRBV28	.	TRBJ2-1	TGTGCCAGCAGTCGCAGGGAAGTCCAGTTCTTC	CASSRREVQFF
once	TRBV11-1	.	TRBJ1-2	TGTGCCAGCAGCTTAACCAGGGATCATGGCTACACCTTC	CASSLTRDHGYTF
.	TRBV15	.	TRBJ2-2	TGTGCCACCAGCAGAGATCAGGCAGATACCGGGGAGCTGTTTTTT	CATSRDQADTGELFF
.	TRBV5-4	TRBD2	TRBJ2-3	TGTGCCAGCAGCTCGGGACTAGCGGGAAGCACAGATACGCAGTATTTT	CASSSGLAGSTDTQYF
many	TRBV6-4	TRBD2	TRBJ2-1	TGTGCCAGCAGTGGATCTAGCGGGTCTCACAATGAGCAGTTCTTC	CASSGSSGSHNEQFF
.	TRBV28	TRBD1	TRBJ2-1	TGTGCCAGCAGTTTGTCCGGACAGGGGACCTACAATGAGCAGTTCTTC	CASSLSGQGTYNEQFF
.	TRBV6-1	.	TRBJ1-5	TGTGCCAGCAGTGGGGAGAATAGCAATCAGCCCCAGCATTTT	CASSGENSNQPQHF
.	TRBV19	TRBD2	TRBJ2-1	TGTGCCAGTAGTCTGAAACTAGCGGGAGGTACTAATGAGCAGTTCTTC	CASSLKLAGGTNEQFF
.	TRBV28	TRBD1	TRBJ1-5	TGTGCCAGCAGCCTTTCTGGACAGGGGTTTCAGCCCCAGCATTTT	CASSLSGQGFQPQHF
.	TRBV5-6	TRBD2	TRBJ2-5	TGTGCCAGCAGCTGGGGACTAGCGGGAGAGACCCAGTACTTC	CASSWGLAGETQYF
.	TRBV27	.	TRBJ2-7	TGTGCCAGCAGTTTAGGTTACAGAAACTTAAGCTACGAGCAGTACTTC	CASSLGYRNLSYEQYF
.	TRBV15	TRBD2	TRBJ2-1	TGTGCCACCAGCAGAGATCTAGCGGGAGGGCCACGGGAGCAGTTCTTC	CATSRDLAGGPREQFF
.	TRBV2	.	TRBJ2-5	TGTGCCAGCAGTGAGAGGGCAGGGGATCCGATCCTCCCCCAAGAGACCCAGTACTTC	CASSERAGDPILPQETQYF
.	TRBV27	TRBD2	TRBJ2-7	TGTGCCAGCAGTTTAGACCCACACCGGGAGGGGACTAGTCCTCTTTACGAGCAGTACTTC	CASSLDPHREGTSPLYEQYF
.	TRBV4-1	.	TRBJ2-1	TGCGCCAGCAGCCAAGTTGATCAGCGGTTTCTTAATGAGCAGTTCTTC	CASSQVDQRFLNEQFF
.	TRBV7-2	.	TRBJ2-3	TGTGCCAGCAGCTTACGACAGCCCCTCACAGATACGCAGTATTTT	CASSLRQPLTDTQYF
.	TRBV28	.	TRBJ2-7	TGTGCCAGCAGTTTCCCGGTGAGGAGGTACGAGCAGTACTTC	CASSFPVRRYEQYF
.	TRBV7-6	.	TRBJ2-1	TGTGCCAGCAGCAGGACAGTTCATGAGCAGTTCTTC	CASSRTVHEQFF
few	TRBV5-5	.	TRBJ2-7	TGTGCCAGCAGCTTGCGGTCAGAGCAGTACTTC	CASSLRSEQYF
.	TRBV7-6	TRBD2	TRBJ2-2	TGTGCCAGCAGCCGACTAGCGGTGAACACCGGGGAGCTGTTTTTT	CASSRLAVNTGELFF
.	TRBV19	.	TRBJ1-3	TGTGCCAGTACAGGGGTAAGCTCTGGAAACACCATATATTTT	CASTGVSSGNTIYF
.	TRBV19	.	TRBJ2-5	TGTGCCAGTAGTTCGACGGCCAGCGGAGGGGAGACCCAGTACTTC	CASSSTASGGETQYF
.	TRBV29-1	TRBD2	TRBJ2-1	TGCAGCGTTGATGGACTAGCGGGAGGCAGGGCCAATGAGCAGTTCTTC	CSVDGLAGGRANEQFF
.	TRBV19	TRBD1	TRBJ1-5	TGTGCCAGTAGTATCACGACAGGGGGTAATCAGCCCCAGCATTTT	CASSITTGGNQPQHF
.	TRBV19	TRBD1	TRBJ2-3	TGTGCCAGTAGTATGACAGGGGGTGGTAGGGATACGCAGTATTTT	CASSMTGGGRDTQYF
once	TRBV19	TRBD1	TRBJ2-7	TGTGCCAGTAGTAACAGACAGGGAAACTACGAGCAGTACTTC	CASSNRQGNYEQYF
.	TRBV10-3	.	TRBJ2-3	TGTGCCATCTGGCGGGGCACAGATACGCAGTATTTT	CAIWRGTDTQYF
.	TRBV27	TRBD1	TRBJ2-5	TGTGCCAGCAGTCTACCGACCGGGACAGGGATCGAGACCCAGTACTTC	CASSLPTGTGIETQYF
.	TRBV5-1	TRBD2	TRBJ2-1	TGCGCCAGCAGCTCTAGCGGAGGAATCTACAATGAGCAGTTCTTC	CASSSSGGIYNEQFF
.	TRBV2	.	TRBJ2-3	TGTGCCAGCGTTAGGGCAGGAGGGAGCACAGATACGCAGTATTTT	CASVRAGGSTDTQYF
.	TRBV13	.	TRBJ2-5	TGTGCCAGCAGCCCCCGTGGAGGGATCAAGGAGACCCAGTACTTC	CASSPRGGIKETQYF
.	TRBV7-2	TRBD2	TRBJ2-1	TGTGCCAGCAGCTTAGTGGCTAGCGGGGGTTGGGATGAGCAGTTCTTC	CASSLVASGGWDEQFF
.	TRBV18	.	TRBJ2-5	TGTGCCAGCTCACCAGGGACTCAAGAGACCCAGTACTTC	CASSPGTQETQYF
.	TRBV2	TRBD2	TRBJ2-3	TGTGCCAGCAGTGAAGAGGCTAGCGGACCAGATACGCAGTATTTT	CASSEEASGPDTQYF
.	TRBV5-4	.	TRBJ2-7	TGTGCCAGCAGCTTGGATTCAACCTACGAGCAGTACTTC	CASSLDSTYEQYF
once	TRBV9	TRBD1	TRBJ2-7	TGTGCCAGCAGCGAGGGACAGGGGGACTACGAGCAGTACTTC	CASSEGQGDYEQYF
.	TRBV7-9	.	TRBJ2-3	TGTGCCAGCAGCGAGATAGAGAAGACAGATACGCAGTATTTT	CASSEIEKTDTQYF
.	TRBV18	TRBD2	TRBJ2-7	TGTGCCAGCTCCTGGGGAGGGGCGGGCCGTGTGTACGAGCAGTACTTC	CASSWGGAGRVYEQYF
.	TRBV21-1	.	TRBJ1-2	TGTGCCAGCAGCGCCGAAACCGGGACAGGGGGACTCGACTCCTTGGATGGCTACACCTTC	CASSAETGTGGLDSLDGYTF
.	TRBV25-1	TRBD2	TRBJ2-3	TGTGCCAGCAGTGAATTTGCTAGCGGGCCGGATACGCAGTATTTT	CASSEFASGPDTQYF
once	TRBV18	.	TRBJ1-3	TGTGCCAGCTCCCCAACCCCGGAGAGCTCTGGAAACACCATATATTTT	CASSPTPESSGNTIYF
.	TRBV19	.	TRBJ2-1	TGTGCCAGTAGTGTACAGGGCATTCGGTCCTACAATGAGCAGTTCTTC	CASSVQGIRSYNEQFF
.	TRBV18	.	TRBJ2-5	TGTGCCAGCTCACCAAGGGGGGGCTGGGAGACCCAGTACTTC	CASSPRGGWETQYF
.	TRBV11-3	.	TRBJ2-7	TGTGCCAGCAGCTTAGATAGATGGACTAACCAGTACTTC	CASSLDRWTNQYF
.	TRBV20-1	.	TRBJ2-1	TGCAGTGGAGGCGACAATGAGCAGTTCTTC	CSGGDNEQFF
.	TRBV9	TRBD2	TRBJ2-1	TGTGCCAGCAGCGTAGTTTCGGGGACTAGCGGGAGATTCGGTGAGCAGTTCTTC	CASSVVSGTSGRFGEQFF